This T cell receptor beta chain was identified during a study of PD-L1 blockade in urothelial cancer. Whole-study context: Beginning at some point between 2014 and 2015, patients received atezolizumab, given as 1,200 mg intravenously every 3 weeks. Blood-derived samples held a median roughly 150,000 T cells. Patients had received 0 to 3 prior chemotherapy regimens. Most patients, about 85% of the roughly 30, were males with bladder-origin cancer.

Time point here: peripheral blood 6 weeks after treatment start. In germline, CDR1 is LGHNA, CDR2 YNFKEQ. The CDR3 loop spans 17 amino acids. V lost 0 bases to trimming and J lost 9 bases; unmatched junction nucleotides: 11. Libraries were prepared by immunoSEQ multiplex PCR; TCRdb keeps only in-frame clonotypes and omits some of them. The sample lists 95,000 to 150,000 clones; roughly 86% were seen once. The chain uses TRBV4-2 and TRBJ2-1, with 10 bases lining up with TRBD2. The material sequenced was PBMCs, taken around atezolizumab (anti-PD-L1) treatment. The TCR was taken from a man aged 45 to 65 with urothelial cancer. The DNA for the CDR3 is TGTGCCAGCAGCCAAGATTCTAGCGGGGGAGCAAGGGGTGAGCAGTTCTTC. Protein product: CASSQDSSGGARGEQFF.